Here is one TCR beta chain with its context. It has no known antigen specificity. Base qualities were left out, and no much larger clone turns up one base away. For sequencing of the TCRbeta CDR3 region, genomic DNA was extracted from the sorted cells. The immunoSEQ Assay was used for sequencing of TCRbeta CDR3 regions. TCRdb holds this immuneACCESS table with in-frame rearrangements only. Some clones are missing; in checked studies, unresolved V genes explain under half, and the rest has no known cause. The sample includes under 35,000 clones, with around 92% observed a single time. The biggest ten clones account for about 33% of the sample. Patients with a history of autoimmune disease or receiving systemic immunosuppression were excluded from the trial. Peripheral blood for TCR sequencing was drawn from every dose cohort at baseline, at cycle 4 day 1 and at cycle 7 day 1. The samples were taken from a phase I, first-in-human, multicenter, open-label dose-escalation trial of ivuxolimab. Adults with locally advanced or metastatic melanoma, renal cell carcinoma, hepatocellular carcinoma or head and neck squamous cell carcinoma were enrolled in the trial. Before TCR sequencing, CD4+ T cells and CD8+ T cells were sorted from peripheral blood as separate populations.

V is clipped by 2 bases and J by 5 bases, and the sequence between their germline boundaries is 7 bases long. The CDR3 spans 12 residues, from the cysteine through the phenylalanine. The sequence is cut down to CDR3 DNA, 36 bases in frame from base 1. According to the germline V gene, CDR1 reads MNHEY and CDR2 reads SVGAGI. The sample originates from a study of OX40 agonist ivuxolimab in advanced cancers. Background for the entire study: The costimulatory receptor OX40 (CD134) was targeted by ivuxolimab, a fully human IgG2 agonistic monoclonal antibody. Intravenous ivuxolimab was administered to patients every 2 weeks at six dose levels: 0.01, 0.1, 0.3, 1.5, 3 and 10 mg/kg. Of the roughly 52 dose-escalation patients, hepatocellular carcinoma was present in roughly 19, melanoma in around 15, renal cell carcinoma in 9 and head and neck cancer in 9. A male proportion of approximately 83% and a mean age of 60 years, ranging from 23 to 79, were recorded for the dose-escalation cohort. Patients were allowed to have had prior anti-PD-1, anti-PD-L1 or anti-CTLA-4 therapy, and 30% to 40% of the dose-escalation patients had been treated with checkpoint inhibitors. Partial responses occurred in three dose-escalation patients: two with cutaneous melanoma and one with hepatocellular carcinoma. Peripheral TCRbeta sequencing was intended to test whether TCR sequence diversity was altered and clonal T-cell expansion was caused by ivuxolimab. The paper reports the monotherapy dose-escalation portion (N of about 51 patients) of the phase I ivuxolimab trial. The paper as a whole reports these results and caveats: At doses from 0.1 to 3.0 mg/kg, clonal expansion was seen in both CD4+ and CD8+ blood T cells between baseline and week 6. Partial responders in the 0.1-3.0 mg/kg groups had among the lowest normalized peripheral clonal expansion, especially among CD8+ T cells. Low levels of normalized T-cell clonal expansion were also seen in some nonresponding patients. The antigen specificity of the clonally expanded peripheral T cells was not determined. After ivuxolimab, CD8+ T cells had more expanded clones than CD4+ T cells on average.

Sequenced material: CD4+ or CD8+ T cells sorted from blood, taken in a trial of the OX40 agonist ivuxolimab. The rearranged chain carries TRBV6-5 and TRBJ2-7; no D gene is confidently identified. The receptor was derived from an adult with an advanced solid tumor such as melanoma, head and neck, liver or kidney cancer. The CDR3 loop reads CASSYPRNEQYF. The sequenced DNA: TGTGCCAGCAGTTACCCCCGGAACGAGCAGTACTTC.